These 9 T cell receptor beta chains were all obtained from the same sample, sequenced in a study of cytomegalovirus exposure and HLA in healthy donors. The PCR had 60 Vbeta and 13 Jbeta primers. Profiled with immunoSEQ multiplex PCR; TCRdb holds only in-frame clones, not every one. The data show about 100,000 clones, approximately 79% seen once. The sample taken for sequencing was PBMCs. The receptors were sampled from a woman aged 55-69 years in good health and CMV-seropositive.

This clone has just a few counts. The V and J genes are TRBV18 and TRBJ2-7; TRBD1 is a possible D gene (7 bases). Trimming removed 0 bases at V and 1 base at J, with 10 bases between. Germline V lookup: CDR1 KGHSH, CDR2 LQKENI. The CDR3 contains 15 residues. This CDR3 is CASSPPPGGSYEQYF. The CDR3 bases are TGTGCCAGCTCACCACCCCCAGGGGGGTCCTACGAGCAGTACTTC.

The J gene is TRBJ1-1, the V gene TRBV5-6; D gene uncertain. V gave up 0 bases and J gave up 6 bases, with 12 bases separating them. Germline V gene data show CDR1 as SGHDT and CDR2 as YYEEEE. The CDR3 covers 14 residues. The CDR3 nucleotides are TGTGCCAGCAGCTTGGGACTACCCCTGCCTGAAGCTTTCTTT. Protein sequence: CASSLGLPLPEAFF.

The V call is TRBV7-6, the J call TRBJ1-1, with D hard to call. This CDR3 contains 14 residues. Trimming stripped 0 bases from V and 2 bases from J, with 7 bases between. Germline CDR1 and CDR2: SGHVS and FNYEAQ. The CDR3 loop is CASSLASGNTEAFF. In DNA, the CDR3 is TGTGCCAGCAGCTTAGCCAGTGGTAACACTGAAGCTTTCTTT.

Written as DNA, the CDR3 is TGTGCCAGCAGCCCAGGGACATTGGGGGGCTACACCTTC. It translates to CASSPGTLGGYTF. The rearrangement links TRBV7-2 to TRBJ1-2; TRBD1 is a possible D gene (6 bases). V shed 5 bases and J shed 8 bases, with 15 bases lying between them. The CDR3 has 13 residues. Germline CDR1 SGHTA, CDR2 FQGNSA. The variable domain in full, with the rest retrieved from reference TRBV7-2 and TRBJ1-2, is GAGVSQSPSNKVTEKGKDVELRCDPISGHTALYWYRQSLGQGLEFLIYFQGNSAPDKSGLPSDRFSAERTGGSVSTLTIQRTQQEDSAVYLCASSPGTLGGYTFGSGTRLTVV.

J is TRBJ1-1 and V is TRBV5-5; D possibly corresponds to TRBD1 (5 bases). The V gene's germline CDR1 is SGHKS and CDR2 YYEKEE (reference sequence). Deletions cut 0 bases from V and 4 bases from J, with 7 bases between. This CDR3 is built from 13 residues. This CDR3 reads CASSLDRGTEAFF. CDR3 nucleotide sequence: TGTGCCAGCAGCTTGGATAGGGGCACTGAAGCTTTCTTT.

V and J are TRBV28 and TRBJ1-1, with D hard to call. The CDR3 runs to 11 residues. V lost 3 bases and J 7 bases, leaving 6 bases between the germline ends. Germline values: CDR1 MDHEN, CDR2 SYDVKM. For the CDR3, the DNA is TGTGCCAGCAGTTTGGGCCGTGAAGCTTTCTTT. Translation: CASSLGREAFF. The variable domain in full, completed from reference TRBV28 and TRBJ1-1, reads DVKVTQSSRYLVKRTGEKVFLECVQDMDHENMFWYRQDPGLGLRLIYFSYDVKMKEKGDIPEGYSVSREKKERFSLILESASTNQTSMYLCASSLGREAFFGQGTRLTVV.

V is TRBV5-1 and J is TRBJ2-3; 12 bases are a match to TRBD2. The CDR3 extends over 16 amino acids. Per germline, CDR1 SGHRS and CDR2 YFSETQ. Losses at the gene ends were 3 bases for V and 4 bases for J; bases not matched to a gene: 6. CDR3 sequence: CASSSQLAGGADTQYF. CDR3 nucleotides: TGCGCCAGCAGCTCCCAACTAGCGGGAGGAGCAGATACGCAGTATTTT.

The rearrangement uses TRBV2 and TRBJ2-1, with D possibly TRBD1 on 6 matching bases. V lost 0 bases and J lost 16, with 16 bases in between. The CDR3 is 13 amino acids. Germline V CDR1 and CDR2: SNHLY, FYNNEI. CDR3 protein: CASSEARGSRGFF. The CDR3 region has the DNA TGTGCCAGCAGTGAAGCGCGAGGATCCAGGGGATTCTTC.

The chain is built from TRBV19 and TRBJ2-1; perhaps TRBD1 as D (6 bases). Trimming stripped 5 bases from V and 5 bases from J, with 10 bases between. Per the germline V gene, CDR1 is LNHDA and CDR2 is SQIVND (reference sequence). This CDR3 is 13 amino acids long. CDR3 nucleotides: TGTGCCAGTAGTCCAGACAGGAACAATGAGCAGTTCTTC. Amino acids: CASSPDRNNEQFF.